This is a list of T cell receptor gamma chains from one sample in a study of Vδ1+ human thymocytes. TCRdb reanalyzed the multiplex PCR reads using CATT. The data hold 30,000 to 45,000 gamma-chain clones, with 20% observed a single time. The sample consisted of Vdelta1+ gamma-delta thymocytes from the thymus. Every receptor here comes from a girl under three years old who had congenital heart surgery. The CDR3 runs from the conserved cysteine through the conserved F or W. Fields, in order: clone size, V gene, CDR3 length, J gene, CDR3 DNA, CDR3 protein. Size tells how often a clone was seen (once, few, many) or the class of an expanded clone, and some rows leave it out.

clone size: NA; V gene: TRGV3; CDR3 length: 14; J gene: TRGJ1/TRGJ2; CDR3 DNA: TGTGCCACCTGGGACAGGCTCATAAGGATGAAGAAACTCTTT; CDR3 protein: CATWDRLIRMKKLF
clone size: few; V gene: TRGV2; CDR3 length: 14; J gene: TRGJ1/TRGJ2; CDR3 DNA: TGTGCCACCTGGCTAACGGGCAGTTATTATAAGAAACTCTTT; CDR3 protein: CATWLTGSYYKKLF
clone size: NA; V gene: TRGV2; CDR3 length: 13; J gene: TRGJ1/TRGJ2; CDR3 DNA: TGTGCCACCTGGGATGGGATGAAGTATAAGAAACTCTTT; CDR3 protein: CATWDGMKYKKLF
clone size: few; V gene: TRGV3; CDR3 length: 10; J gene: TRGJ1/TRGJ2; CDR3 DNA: TGTGCCACCTGGGACTATGGGAAACTCTTT; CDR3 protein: CATWDYGKLF
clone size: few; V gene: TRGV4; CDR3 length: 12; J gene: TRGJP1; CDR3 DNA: TGTGCCACCTGGAATACTGGTTGGTTCAAGATATTT; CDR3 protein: CATWNTGWFKIF
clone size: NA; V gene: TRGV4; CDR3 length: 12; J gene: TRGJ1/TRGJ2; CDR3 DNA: TGTGCCAAGACTTCGAATTATTATAAGAAACTCTTT; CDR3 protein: CAKTSNYYKKLF
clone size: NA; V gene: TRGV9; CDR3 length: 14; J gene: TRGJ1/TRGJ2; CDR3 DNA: TGTGCCTTGTGGGAGGTACAGAATTATTATAAGAAACTCTTT; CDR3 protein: CALWEVQNYYKKLF
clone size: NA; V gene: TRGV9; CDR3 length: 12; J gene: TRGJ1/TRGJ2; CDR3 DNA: TGTGCCTTGTGGGGCCCGTATTATAAGAAACTCTTT; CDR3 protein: CALWGPYYKKLF
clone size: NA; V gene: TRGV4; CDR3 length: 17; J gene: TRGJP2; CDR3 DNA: TGTGCCACCTGGGATGGGCCTATAGGAGGTAGTGATTGGATCAAGACGTTT; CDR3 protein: CATWDGPIGGSDWIKTF
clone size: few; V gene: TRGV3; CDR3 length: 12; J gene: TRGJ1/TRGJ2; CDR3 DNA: TGTGCCACCTGGGACAGAGGGGATAAGAAACTCTTT; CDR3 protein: CATWDRGDKKLF
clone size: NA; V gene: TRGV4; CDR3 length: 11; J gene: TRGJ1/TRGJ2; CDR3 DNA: TGTGCCACCTGGGATGTGGGGAAGAAACTCTTT; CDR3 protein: CATWDVGKKLF
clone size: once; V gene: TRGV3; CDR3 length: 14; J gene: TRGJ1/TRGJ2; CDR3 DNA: TGTGCCACCTGGGACAGGCAAGCGTGTTATAAGAAACTCTTT; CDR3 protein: CATWDRQACYKKLF
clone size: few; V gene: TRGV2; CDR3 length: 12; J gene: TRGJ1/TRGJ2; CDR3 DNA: TGTGCCACCTGGGAAGGGAGCCATAAGAAACTCTTT; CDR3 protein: CATWEGSHKKLF
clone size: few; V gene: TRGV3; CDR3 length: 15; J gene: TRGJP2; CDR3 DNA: TGTGCCACCTGGGACAGGGGGAGTAGTGATTGGATCAAGACGTTT; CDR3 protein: CATWDRGSSDWIKTF
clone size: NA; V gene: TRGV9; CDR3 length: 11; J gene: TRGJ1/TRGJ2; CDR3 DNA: TGTGCCTTGCCCCGTGGACTCAAGAAACTCTTT; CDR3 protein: CALPRGLKKLF
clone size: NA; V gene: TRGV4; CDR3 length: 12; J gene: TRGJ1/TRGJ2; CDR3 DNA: TGTGCCACCTGGGATGTGAATTATAAGAAACTCTTT; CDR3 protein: CATWDVNYKKLF
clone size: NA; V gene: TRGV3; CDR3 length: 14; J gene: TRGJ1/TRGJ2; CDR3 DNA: TGTGCCGCCTGGGACAGGCGATATCATTATAAGAAACTCTTT; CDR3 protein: CAAWDRRYHYKKLF
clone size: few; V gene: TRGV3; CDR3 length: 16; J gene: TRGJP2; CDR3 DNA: TGTGCCACCTGGGACAGGCGCGGGAGTAGTGATTGGATCAAGACGTTT; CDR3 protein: CATWDRRGSSDWIKTF
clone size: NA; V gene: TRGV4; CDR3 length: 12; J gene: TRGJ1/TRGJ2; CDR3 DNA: TGTGCCACCTGGGGGGGGCCGTATAAGAAACTCTTT; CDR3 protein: CATWGGPYKKLF
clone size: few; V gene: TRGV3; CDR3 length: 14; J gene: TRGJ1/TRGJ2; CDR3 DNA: TGTGCCACCTGGGACAGGCCCATTTATTATAAGAAACTCTTT; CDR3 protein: CATWDRPIYYKKLF
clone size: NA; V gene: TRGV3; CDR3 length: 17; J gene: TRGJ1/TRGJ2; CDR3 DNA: TGTGCCACCTGGGACAGGCTTGGGTCCGAGGGTTATTATAAGAAACTCTTT; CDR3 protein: CATWDRLGSEGYYKKLF
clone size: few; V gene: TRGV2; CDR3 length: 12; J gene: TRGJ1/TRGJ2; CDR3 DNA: TGTGCCACCTGGGACGTGAGACATAAGAAACTCTTT; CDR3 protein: CATWDVRHKKLF
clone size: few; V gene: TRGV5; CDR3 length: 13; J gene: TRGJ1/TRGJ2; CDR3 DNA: TGTGCCACCTGGGACAGGTCCGATTATAAGAAACTCTTT; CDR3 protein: CATWDRSDYKKLF
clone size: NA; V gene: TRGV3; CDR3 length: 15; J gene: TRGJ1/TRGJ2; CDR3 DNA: TGCGCCACCTGGGCCATTCATCCAAATTATTATAAGAAACTCTTT; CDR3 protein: CATWAIHPNYYKKLF
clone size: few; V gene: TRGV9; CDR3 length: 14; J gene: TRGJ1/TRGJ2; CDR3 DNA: TGTGCCTTGTGGGAGGGCCGTATTTATTATAAGAAACTCTTT; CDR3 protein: CALWEGRIYYKKLF
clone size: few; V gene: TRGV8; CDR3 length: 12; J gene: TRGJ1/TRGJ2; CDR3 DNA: TGTGCCACCTGGGATAATAAGGGGAAGAAACTCTTT; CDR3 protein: CATWDNKGKKLF
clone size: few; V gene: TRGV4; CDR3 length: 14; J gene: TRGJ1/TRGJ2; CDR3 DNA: TGTGCCACCTGGGATTGTGGGGGGGATTATAAGAAACTCTTT; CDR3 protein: CATWDCGGDYKKLF
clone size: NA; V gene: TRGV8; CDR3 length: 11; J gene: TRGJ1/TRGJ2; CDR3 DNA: TGTGCCACCTGGGATCAGGGTAAGAAACTCTTT; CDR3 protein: CATWDQGKKLF
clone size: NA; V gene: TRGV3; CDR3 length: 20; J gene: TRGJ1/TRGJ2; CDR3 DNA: TGTGCCACCTGGGCCCCTCCTCTACTCCACCCCCCCTGGGCTATCCGGGAGAAACTCTTT; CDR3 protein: CATWAPPLLHPPWAIREKLF
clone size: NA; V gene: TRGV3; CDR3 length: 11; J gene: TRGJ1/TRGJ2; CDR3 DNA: TGTGCCACCTGGGAGATCTCTAGGAAACTCTTT; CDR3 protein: CATWEISRKLF
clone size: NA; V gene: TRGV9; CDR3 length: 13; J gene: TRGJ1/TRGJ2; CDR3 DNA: TGTGCCTTGTGGGAGGTGCGAAATTATAAGAAACTCTTT; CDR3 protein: CALWEVRNYKKLF
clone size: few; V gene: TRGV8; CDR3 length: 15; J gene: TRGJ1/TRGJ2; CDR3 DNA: TGTGCCACCTGGGATAGGAGTAGGGCTTATTATAAGAAACTCTTT; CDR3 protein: CATWDRSRAYYKKLF
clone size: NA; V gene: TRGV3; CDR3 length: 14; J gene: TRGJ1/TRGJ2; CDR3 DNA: TGTGCCACCTGGGAATCGGGGAGGTATTATAAGAAACTCTTT; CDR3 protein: CATWESGRYYKKLF
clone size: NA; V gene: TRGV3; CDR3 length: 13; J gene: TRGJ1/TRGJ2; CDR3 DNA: TGTGCCACCTGGGACAGGCGCCGTTATAAGAAACTCTTT; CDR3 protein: CATWDRRRYKKLF
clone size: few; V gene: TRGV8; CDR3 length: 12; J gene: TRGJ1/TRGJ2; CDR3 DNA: TGTGCCACCTGGGATCCCCGACTTCAGATGGTCTTT; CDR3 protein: CATWDPRLQMVF
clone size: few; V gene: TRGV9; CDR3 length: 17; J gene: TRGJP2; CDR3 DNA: TGTGCCTTGTGGGAGGTGGGGGGGTATAGTAGTGATTGGATCAAGACGTTT; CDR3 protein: CALWEVGGYSSDWIKTF
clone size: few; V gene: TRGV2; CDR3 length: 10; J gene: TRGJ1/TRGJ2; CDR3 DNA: TGTGCCACCTGGGATTACAAGAAACTCTTT; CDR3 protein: CATWDYKKLF
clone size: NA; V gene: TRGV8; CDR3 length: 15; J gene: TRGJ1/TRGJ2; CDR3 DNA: TGTGCCACCTGGGACCTGAGCCCTAATTATTATAAGAAACTCTTT; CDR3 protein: CATWDLSPNYYKKLF
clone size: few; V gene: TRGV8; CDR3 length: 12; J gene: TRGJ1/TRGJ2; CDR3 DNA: TGTGCCACCTGGGACTTGTATTATAAGAAACTCTTT; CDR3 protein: CATWDLYYKKLF
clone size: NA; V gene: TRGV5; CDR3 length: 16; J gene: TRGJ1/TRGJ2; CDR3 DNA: TGTGCCACCTGGGACAGGCTATCTCGGGAATGCTATAAGAAACTCTTT; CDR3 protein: CATWDRLSRECYKKLF
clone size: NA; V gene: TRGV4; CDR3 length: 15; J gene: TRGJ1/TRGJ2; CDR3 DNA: TGTGCCACCTGGGATGGGCGGGGAGATTATTATAAGAAACTCTTT; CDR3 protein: CATWDGRGDYYKKLF
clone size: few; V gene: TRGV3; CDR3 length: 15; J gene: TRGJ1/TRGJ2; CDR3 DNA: TGTGCCACCTGGGACAGGCCCCGGGTCTATTATAAGAAACTCTTT; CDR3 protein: CATWDRPRVYYKKLF
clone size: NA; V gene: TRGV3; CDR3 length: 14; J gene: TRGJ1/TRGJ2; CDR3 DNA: TGTGCCACCTGGGACAGGCTAATTTATTATAAGAAACTCTTT; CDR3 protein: CATWDRLIYYKKLF
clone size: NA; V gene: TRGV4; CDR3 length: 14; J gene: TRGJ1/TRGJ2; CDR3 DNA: TGTGCCACCTGGGATGGAGAGGGGGATTATAAGAAACTCTTT; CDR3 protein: CATWDGEGDYKKLF
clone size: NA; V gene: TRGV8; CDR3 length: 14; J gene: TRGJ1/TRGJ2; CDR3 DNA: TGTGCCACCTGGGATCTAACGAATTATTATAAGAAACTCTTT; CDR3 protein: CATWDLTNYYKKLF
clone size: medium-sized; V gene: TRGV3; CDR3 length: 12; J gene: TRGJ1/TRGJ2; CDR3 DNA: TGTGCCACCTGGGACAGGCCGTATAAGAAACTCTTT; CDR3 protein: CATWDRPYKKLF
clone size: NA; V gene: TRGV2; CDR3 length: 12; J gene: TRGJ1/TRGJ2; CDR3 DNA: TGTGCCACCTGGGACGGGCTGCTAGGGAAACTCTTT; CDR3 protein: CATWDGLLGKLF
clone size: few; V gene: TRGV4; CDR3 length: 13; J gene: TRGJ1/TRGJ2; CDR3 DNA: TGTGCCACCTGGGATGGGTTCTCTGGGCAGAAACTCTTT; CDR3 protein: CATWDGFSGQKLF
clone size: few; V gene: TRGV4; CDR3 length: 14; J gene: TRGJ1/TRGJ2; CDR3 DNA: TGTGCCACCTGGGATTTTGGGCCTTATTATAAGAAACTCTTT; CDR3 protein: CATWDFGPYYKKLF
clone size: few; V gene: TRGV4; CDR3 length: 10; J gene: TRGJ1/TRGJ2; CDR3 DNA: TGTGCCACCTGGGATGGGCGGAAACTCTTT; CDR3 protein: CATWDGRKLF
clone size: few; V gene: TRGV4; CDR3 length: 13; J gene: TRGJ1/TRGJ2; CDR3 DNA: TGTACCACCTGGGATGGCGGGTATTATAAGAAACTCTTT; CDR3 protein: CTTWDGGYYKKLF
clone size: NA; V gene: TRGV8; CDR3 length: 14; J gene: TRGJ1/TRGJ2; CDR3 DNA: TGTGCCACCTGGGATCCCGAATTGTATTATAAGAAACTCTTT; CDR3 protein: CATWDPELYYKKLF
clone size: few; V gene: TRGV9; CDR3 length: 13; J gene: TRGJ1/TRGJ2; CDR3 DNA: TGTGCCTTGTGGGAGACCACTTATTATAAGAAACTCTTT; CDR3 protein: CALWETTYYKKLF
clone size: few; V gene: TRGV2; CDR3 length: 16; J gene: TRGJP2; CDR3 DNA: TGTGCCACCTGGGACGGAGACAATAGTAGTGATTGGATCAAGACGTTT; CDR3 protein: CATWDGDNSSDWIKTF